This passage covers 18 T cell receptor beta chains from one sample sequenced in a study of blood T cell repertoires in COVID-19. Clones were sequenced by immunoSEQ multiplex PCR, and TCRdb holds only the in-frame ones, with some missing. Of about 52,000 clones detected, 70% to 90% appear once; the ten largest clones hold approximately 14%. Input material: peripheral blood. The receptors come from a man aged 70-80 years with acute or convalescent COVID-19.

In its sample, this clone was seen a few times. The chain uses TRBV9 and TRBJ2-4; 7 nucleotides match TRBD2. This CDR3 is built from 14 residues. Germline CDR1 is SGDLS and CDR2 is YYNGEE. V gave up 4 bases and J gave up 6 bases; unmatched junction bases: 7. The CDR3 loop is CASSPRDYTNIQYF. CDR3 coding DNA: TGTGCCAGCAGCCCACGGGACTATACAAACATTCAGTACTTC.

This clone showed up just once. The V gene is TRBV28, the J gene TRBJ2-2, with D hard to call. The V end lost 6 bases, the J end lost 4 bases, and 21 bases lay between the germline ends. Germline-derived CDR1 and CDR2 are MDHEN and SYDVKM. The CDR3 runs 17 residues. In DNA, the CDR3 is TGTGCCAGCAGACGACCTCTATCCCGGGTCGTCACCGGGGAGCTGTTTTTT. Translating gives CASRRPLSRVVTGELFF.

The chain couples TRBV27 to TRBJ1-1; D is unclear. Trimming left V 7 bases short and J 6 bases short, with 15 bases between. Germline lookup yields CDR1 MNHEY and CDR2 SMNVEV (reference sequence). The length of the CDR3 is 13 residues. The CDR3: CASTSFEKAEAFF. The CDR3 DNA sequence: TGTGCCAGCACCTCTTTCGAGAAAGCTGAAGCTTTCTTT.

The rearrangement links TRBV5-1 to TRBJ2-1; tentative D call: TRBD2 (6 bases). Trimming took 4 bases from V and 3 from J, leaving 14 bases between them. CDR1 SGHRS and CDR2 YFSETQ come from the germline V gene. There are 15 residues in the CDR3. CDR3 coding DNA: TGCGCCAGCAGCCCCGGGGGTGGAAGCTACAATGAGCAGTTCTTC. Amino acids: CASSPGGGSYNEQFF.

The rearrangement uses TRBV12-3 or TRBV12-4 and TRBJ1-1; D not certain. The CDR3 is 11 residues long. With 6 bases removed from V and 8 bases from J, the gap between germline ends came to 10 bases. The CDR3 protein is CASRRTTEAFF. The CDR3 DNA follows: TGTGCCAGCAGAAGGACTACCGAAGCTTTCTTT.

This clone was counted a few times. Different DNA sequences within this sample yield the same CDR3. The rearrangement uses TRBV12-5 and TRBJ2-2, with a tentative D call TRBD1 (5 bases). Germline V lookup: CDR1 LGHNT, CDR2 FRNRAP. There are 17 residues in the CDR3. Trimming took 6 bases from V and 3 from J, leaving 20 bases between them. The CDR3 protein is CASGRRVDSGYTGELFF. The CDR3 nucleotides are TGTGCTAGTGGCCGACGGGTCGACAGTGGTTACACCGGGGAGCTGTTTTTT.

This clone was counted a few times. DNA for the CDR3: TGTGCCAGCAGCGCCGGGACAGTCTATGGCTACACCTTC. It is translated as CASSAGTVYGYTF. The rearrangement links TRBV2 to TRBJ1-2, with 7 bases fitting TRBD1. This CDR3 spans 13 amino acids. Germline-derived CDR1 and CDR2 are SNHLY and FYNNEI. V was pared by 6 bases and J by 4 bases, with 5 bases of the junction left unmatched.

V gene TRBV18 combines with J gene TRBJ2-7; the D is unclear. This CDR3 has 16 amino acids. V shed 3 bases and J shed 1 base, with 16 bases lying between them. The germline gives CDR1 KGHSH, CDR2 LQKENI. The CDR3 loop is CASSPRQVLWSYEQYF. The CDR3 DNA is TGTGCCAGCTCACCCCGGCAGGTTTTGTGGTCCTACGAGCAGTACTTC.

CDR3 nucleotide sequence: TGTGCCAGCAGTTACGGTCAGAACTATGGCTACACCTTC. Translating it yields CASSYGQNYGYTF. The chain carries TRBV6-5 and TRBJ1-2; D not certain. Trimming left V 2 bases short and J 2 bases short, with 6 bases between. The CDR3 has 13 amino acids. Germline V CDR1 and CDR2: MNHEY, SVGAGI.

The V gene is TRBV28, the J gene TRBJ1-3; D gene ambiguous. The CDR3 runs 13 residues. The germline V gene has CDR1 MDHEN and CDR2 SYDVKM. The V and J ends lost 6 bases and 2 bases respectively, with 8 bases between them. CDR3: CASRLIAGNTIYF. The CDR3 bases are TGTGCCAGCAGGCTAATCGCTGGAAACACCATATATTTT. Full variable domain (remainder filled in from reference TRBV28 and TRBJ1-3): DVKVTQSSRYLVKRTGEKVFLECVQDMDHENMFWYRQDPGLGLRLIYFSYDVKMKEKGDIPEGYSVSREKKERFSLILESASTNQTSMYLCASRLIAGNTIYFGEGSWLTVV.

The V gene is TRBV7-8, the J gene TRBJ1-1, with 8 positions matching TRBD1. The trim removed 5 bases at V and 6 bases at J, leaving 5 bases unmatched. The CDR3 consists of 13 residues. CDR1 and CDR2 (germline): SGHVS, FQNEAQ. This CDR3 is CASSVVGQAEAFF. CDR3 coding DNA: TGTGCCAGCAGCGTCGTGGGACAGGCTGAAGCTTTCTTT.

The chain joins TRBV28 to TRBJ2-7, with D perhaps TRBD1 (6 bases). CDR1 MDHEN and CDR2 SYDVKM come from the germline V gene. The ends were cut back, 6 bases at V and 5 bases at J, with 11 bases in the middle. The CDR3 has 12 residues. The CDR3 DNA is TGTGCCAGCAGCACAGGGTGGAACGAGCAGTACGTC. Translated, it gives CASSTGWNEQYV.

DNA of the CDR3: TGTGCCAGCAGTCTTTCGAGGGGCAGGAGGGATGAGCAGTTCTTC. This sequence encodes CASSLSRGRRDEQFF. The rearrangement uses TRBV6-2 or TRBV6-3 and TRBJ2-1; the D gene is possibly TRBD2 (6 bases). Germline CDR1 and CDR2: MNHEY and SVGEGT. V lost 5 bases and J lost 8, with 19 bases in between. There are 15 residues in the CDR3.

The chain combines TRBV19 with TRBJ2-2, with D unclear. Per the germline V gene, CDR1 is LNHDA and CDR2 is SQIVND (reference sequence). The ends were cut back, 10 bases at V and 6 bases at J, with 9 bases in the middle. CDR3 length: 11 amino acids. The CDR3 loop reads CATFGSGELFF. CDR3 DNA sequence: TGTGCCACATTCGGGTCCGGGGAGCTGTTTTTT.

This chain connects TRBV29-1 to TRBJ1-1, with D possibly being TRBD1 (6 bases). The germline V and J ends were trimmed by 7 bases and 5 bases, with 11 bases remaining between them. In germline, CDR1 is SQVTM, CDR2 ANQGSEA. The CDR3 extends over 11 amino acids. The CDR3 DNA follows: TGCAGCGGAACAGGGCGGACTGAAGCTTTCTTT. Translation gives CSGTGRTEAFF.

This chain joins TRBV28 and TRBJ2-1; TRBD1 might be the D (5 bases). The V gene's germline CDR1 is MDHEN and CDR2 SYDVKM. Deletions cut 4 bases from V and 0 bases from J, with 10 bases between. This CDR3 contains 15 residues. In DNA form, the CDR3 reads TGTGCCAGCAGTTCCCGACAGAGCTCCTACAATGAGCAGTTCTTC. Protein sequence: CASSSRQSSYNEQFF.

The J gene is TRBJ1-2, the V gene TRBV13; no definite D call. The CDR3 is made up of 11 amino acids. Germline V CDR1 and CDR2: PRHDT, FYEKMQ (reference sequence). V lost 4 bases and J lost 4, with 4 bases in between. The CDR3 DNA is TGTGCCAGCAGCTCTTCCTATGGCTACACCTTC. Encoded protein: CASSSSYGYTF.

The CDR3 is CASSSTPASGRAGEQFF. The CDR3 bases are TGTGCCAGCAGCTCTACCCCGGCTAGCGGGAGGGCCGGTGAGCAGTTCTTC. This chain connects TRBV6-2 or TRBV6-3 to TRBJ2-1; 12 nucleotides align to TRBD2. V gave up 6 bases and J gave up 9 bases; unmatched junction bases: 15. This CDR3 is 17 amino acids long. CDR1 is MNHEY and CDR2 is SVGEGT in the germline V gene.